This T cell receptor beta chain was observed in a study of cytomegalovirus exposure and HLA in healthy donors. Notes on the study in general: In all likelihood, a cluster of highly shared sequence variants was a sequencing artifact. Several of the most significant clusters were apparently associated with common viral pathogens in a later analysis. It was shown in a later analysis that HLA-associated TCR beta chains were more clonally expanded than other, equally common chains.

Turning to this clone: Its antigen is as yet unknown.

The CDR3 runs to 18 residues. V shed 3 bases, J shed 3 bases, and the junction held 11 bases outside the gene matches. Germline V gene lookup returns CDR1 SGHTA and CDR2 FQGNSA. PCR was performed using 60 Vbeta and 13 Jbeta primers. The assay was immunoSEQ multiplex PCR, and TCRdb's table has in-frame clones only and misses some. The top ten clones hold over 0.95% of a sample with around 150,000 clones, about three quarters of them seen once. This TCR came from a woman aged 45-60 years in good health and CMV-seropositive. The chain has TRBV7-2 and TRBJ2-3; 11 nucleotides align to TRBD2. The sample was PBMCs. In DNA, the CDR3 is TGTGCCAGCAGCTTCACTAGCGGGGGTGACACGGGGACAGATACGCAGTATTTT. This codes for CASSFTSGGDTGTDTQYF.